This TCR beta chain emerged from a study of blood T cell repertoires in COVID-19. The table came from immunoSEQ multiplex PCR; TCRdb's copy has only in-frame clones and leaves some out. This table has tens of thousands of clones, roughly 89% appearing once. Germline CDR1 reads LGHDT; CDR2 reads YNNKEL (reference sequence). The V gene lost 1 base and the J gene lost 3 bases, with 9 bases spanning the gap. The CDR3 covers 14 residues. The chain joins TRBV3-1 (or the pseudogene TRBV3-2) to TRBJ1-2, with D maybe TRBD1 (5 bases). The sequenced sample consisted of peripheral blood. The receptor was derived from a man between 65 and 80 years old with active or convalescent COVID-19. The CDR3 protein is CASSQVRGHYGYTF. The CDR3 DNA sequence: TGTGCCAGCAGCCAAGTAAGGGGCCACTATGGCTACACCTTC.